A single sample is the source of the 5 T cell receptor beta chains below, sequenced in a study of post-analysis software for immune sequencing data. General study results and limits: The study found TRBV5-6, TRBV5-1 and TRBV20-1 among a handful of TRBV segments more frequent in patients than controls.

Prepared TCR beta cDNA libraries contained unique molecular identifiers. From the PCR reads, TCRdb called clonotypes with MiXCR, one entry per CDR3 protein. The sample contains 750,000 to 950,000 distinct CDR3 sequences, under 60% of which appear only once. These receptors are not linked to any known antigen. What was sequenced was blood. Source of these receptors: a girl aged 5-17 years with multiple sclerosis.

J is TRBJ1-6 and V is TRBV20-1, with D possibly TRBD1 on 6 matching bases. The CDR3 extends over 13 amino acids. V was clipped by 6 bases and J by 6 bases, with 12 bases between them. Germline V gene lookup returns CDR1 DFQATT and CDR2 SNEGSKA (reference sequence). CDR3 loop: CSARTELNSPLHF. CDR3 bases: TGCAGTGCCCGGACAGAGCTTAATTCACCCCTCCACTTT.

This clonotype was detected a few times. The DNA of the CDR3 is TGTGCCAGCAGTTTAAAGATGGGACGGACCGACGGCTATGGTGAAGCTTTCTTT. Amino acid sequence: CASSLKMGRTDGYGEAFF. This chain connects TRBV27 to TRBJ1-1; D might be TRBD1 (5 bases). CDR3 length: 18 amino acids. Trimming took off 2 bases at V and 7 bases at J, with 26 bases between the two ends. Per germline, CDR1 MNHEY and CDR2 SMNVEV (reference sequence).

The chain joins TRBV20-1 to TRBJ2-1; 10 bases are shared with TRBD2. The CDR3 is 15 amino acids. CDR1 and CDR2 (germline): DFQATT, SNEGSKA (reference sequence). Trimming removed 3 bases from V and 1 base from J; junction bases left unmatched: 3. CDR3: CSASLAGVSYNEQFF. The CDR3 DNA sequence: TGCAGTGCTAGCCTAGCGGGAGTATCCTACAATGAGCAGTTCTTC.

This clonotype was detected a few times. This chain uses TRBV7-2 with TRBJ2-1; 8 positions match TRBD2. J was trimmed by 7 bases and V by 5 bases; bases with no gene match: 7. This CDR3 is built from 14 residues. Looked up from germline, CDR1 is SGHTA and CDR2 is FQGNSA. In nucleotides, the CDR3 is TGTGCCAGCAGCCGTGCGGGACTAGTAAATGAGCAGTTCTTC. Translated, it gives CASSRAGLVNEQFF.

This clonotype was observed a handful of times. This rearrangement joins TRBV5-1 to TRBJ2-7, with D perhaps given as TRBD1 or TRBD2 (5 bases each). CDR1 and CDR2 (germline): SGHRS, YFSETQ. The CDR3 consists of 14 residues. The V end was cut by 4 bases, the J end by 6 bases, with 17 bases between. This CDR3 is CASSDRDPLIEQYF. As DNA, the CDR3 is TGCGCCAGCAGCGACCGGGACCCCTTGATCGAGCAGTACTTC.